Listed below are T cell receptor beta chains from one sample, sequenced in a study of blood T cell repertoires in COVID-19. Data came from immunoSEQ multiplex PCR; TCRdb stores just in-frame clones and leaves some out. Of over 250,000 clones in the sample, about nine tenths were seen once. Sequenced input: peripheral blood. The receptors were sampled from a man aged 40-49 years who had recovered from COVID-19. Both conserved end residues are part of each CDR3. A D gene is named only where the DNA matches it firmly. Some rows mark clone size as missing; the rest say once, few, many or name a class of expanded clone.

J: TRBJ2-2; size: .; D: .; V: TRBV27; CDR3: CASSYWWGPMNTGELFF; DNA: TGTGCCAGCAGTTATTGGTGGGGGCCTATGAACACCGGGGAGCTGTTTTTT
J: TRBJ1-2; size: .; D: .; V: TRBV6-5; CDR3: CASTQLPTSGYTF; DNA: TGTGCCAGCACCCAATTACCCACATCGGGCTACACCTTC
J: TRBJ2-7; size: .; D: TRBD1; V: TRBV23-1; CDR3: CASTQRKRGRSYEQYF; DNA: TGCGCCAGCACACAGAGGAAGAGGGGGCGCTCCTACGAGCAGTACTTC
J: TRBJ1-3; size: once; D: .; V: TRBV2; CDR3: CASSGGRRGNTIYF; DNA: TGTGCCAGCAGTGGGGGGCGCCGCGGAAACACCATATATTTT
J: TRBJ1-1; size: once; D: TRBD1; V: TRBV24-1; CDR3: CATSEDRDRMNTEAFF; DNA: TGTGCCACCAGTGAGGATCGGGACAGAATGAACACTGAAGCTTTCTTT
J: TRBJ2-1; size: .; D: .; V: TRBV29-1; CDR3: CSTDGGAYEQFF; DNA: TGCAGCACGGATGGGGGGGCCTATGAGCAGTTCTTC
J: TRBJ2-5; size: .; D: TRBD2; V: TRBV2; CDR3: CASSGLGAGEKETQYF; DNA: TGTGCCAGCAGCGGCTTGGGAGCGGGAGAAAAAGAGACCCAGTACTTC
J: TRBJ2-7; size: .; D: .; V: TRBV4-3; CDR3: CASSLGSGRYEQYF; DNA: TGCGCCAGCAGCCTCGGTAGCGGAAGGTACGAGCAGTACTTC
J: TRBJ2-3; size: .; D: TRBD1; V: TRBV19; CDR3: CATRDRASTDTQYF; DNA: TGTGCCACCCGGGACAGGGCATCCACAGATACGCAGTATTTT
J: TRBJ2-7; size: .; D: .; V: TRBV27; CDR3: CASSGGRGLISGEQYF; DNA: TGTGCCAGCAGTGGGGGCCGTGGTCTGATTTCCGGCGAGCAGTACTTC
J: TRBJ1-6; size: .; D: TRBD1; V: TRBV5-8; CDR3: CASSHGQGSFGSPLHF; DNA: TGTGCCAGCAGCCATGGACAGGGCTCTTTCGGGTCACCCCTCCACTTT
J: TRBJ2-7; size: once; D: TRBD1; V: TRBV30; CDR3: CAWSVGQGPSYEQYF; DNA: TGTGCCTGGAGCGTCGGACAGGGTCCCTCCTACGAGCAGTACTTC
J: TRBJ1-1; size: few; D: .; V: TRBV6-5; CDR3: CASTLTDKNTEAFF; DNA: TGTGCCAGTACACTGACGGACAAGAACACTGAAGCTTTCTTT
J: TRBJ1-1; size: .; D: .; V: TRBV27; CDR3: CASSFHSMNTEAFF; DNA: TGTGCCAGCAGTTTCCACAGCATGAACACTGAAGCTTTCTTT
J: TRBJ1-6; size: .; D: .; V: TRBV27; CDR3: CASRTGTSNSPLHF; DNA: TGTGCCAGCAGGACCGGGACTTCGAATTCACCCCTCCACTTT
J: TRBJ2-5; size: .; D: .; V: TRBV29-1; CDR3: CSVAEEETQYF; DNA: TGCAGCGTTGCTGAGGAAGAGACCCAGTACTTC
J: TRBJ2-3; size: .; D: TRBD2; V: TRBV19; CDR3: CASSLLAARSTDTQYF; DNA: TGTGCCAGTAGCCTACTAGCGGCTAGAAGCACAGATACGCAGTATTTT
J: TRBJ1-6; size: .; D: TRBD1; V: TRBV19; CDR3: CASRGGDRSSNSPLHF; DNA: TGTGCCAGTAGGGGGGGGGACAGGTCGAGTAATTCACCCCTCCACTTT
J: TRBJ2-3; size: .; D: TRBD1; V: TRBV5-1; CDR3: CASSSPGQGTPDTQYF; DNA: TGCGCCAGCAGCTCGCCAGGACAGGGGACCCCAGATACGCAGTATTTT
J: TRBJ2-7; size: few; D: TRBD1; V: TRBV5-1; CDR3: CASSTTGQGTYEQYF; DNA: TGCGCCAGCAGCACCACGGGACAGGGAACCTACGAGCAGTACTTC